Below are 12 T cell receptor beta chains sequenced from a single sample in a study of blood T cell repertoires in COVID-19. Using immunoSEQ multiplex PCR, the repertoire was profiled, and TCRdb retains in-frame clones only, with some absent. The sample lists 200,000 to 250,000 clones, 80% to 90% seen once, with approximately 3.5% in the top ten. Sequencing used PBMCs or T cells enriched from blood (not recorded which). These receptors were obtained from a woman in her 30s who had been exposed to COVID-19.

The chain joins TRBV5-1 to TRBJ2-2, with a tentative D call TRBD2 (5 bases). The ends were cut back, 3 bases at V and 0 bases at J, with 12 bases in the middle. Germline CDR1 reads SGHRS; CDR2 reads YFSETQ. The CDR3 length is 16 residues. In nucleotides, the CDR3 is TGCGCCAGCAGCTGGACCGGGATCGCGAACACCGGGGAGCTGTTTTTT. Protein product: CASSWTGIANTGELFF.

The chain combines TRBV2 with TRBJ2-7, with 7 bases lining up with TRBD1. V trimming: 3 bases; J trimming: 4 bases; junction bases outside the gene matches: 9. Germline assignment: CDR1 SNHLY and CDR2 FYNNEI. CDR3 length: 15 residues. The CDR3 DNA reads as TGTGCCAGCAGTGACCCTTCCGGGACAGCTTACGAGCAGTACTTC. Protein sequence: CASSDPSGTAYEQYF.

The gene calls are TRBV19 and TRBJ1-5; 10 positions match TRBD1. This CDR3 has 17 amino acids. CDR1 is LNHDA, CDR2 SQIVND, per germline (reference sequence). The junction had 8 bases not matched to a gene; V was cut back by 6 bases and J by 0 bases. CDR3 loop: CASSQMTGGFSNQPQHF. CDR3 bases: TGTGCCAGTAGCCAAATGACAGGGGGCTTTAGCAATCAGCCCCAGCATTTT.

The chain uses TRBV9 and TRBJ1-2; maybe TRBD1 (5 bases). Germline V gene lookup returns CDR1 SGDLS and CDR2 YYNGEE. V shed 0 bases and J shed 4 bases, with 10 bases lying between them. The CDR3 loop spans 14 amino acids. DNA for the CDR3: TGTGCCAGCAGCGTAGGGAGCAGGGCCTATGGCTACACCTTC. Translating gives CASSVGSRAYGYTF. Full variable domain (remainder filled in from reference TRBV9 and TRBJ1-2): DSGVTQTPKHLITATGQRVTLRCSPRSGDLSVYWYQQSLDQGLQFLIQYYNGEERAKGNILERFSAQQFPDLHSELNLSSLELGDSALYFCASSVGSRAYGYTFGSGTRLTVV.

The chain links TRBV29-1 to TRBJ2-3, with D maybe TRBD2 (6 bases). Looked up from germline, CDR1 is SQVTM and CDR2 is ANQGSEA. Between the trimmed V and J ends, which lost 1 base and 4 bases, there was a span of 12 bases. The length of the CDR3 is 14 residues. This CDR3 reads CSVEVGGNPDTQYF. The DNA of the CDR3 is TGCAGCGTTGAAGTTGGCGGGAACCCAGATACGCAGTATTTT.

The chain employs TRBV5-1 and TRBJ2-2; the match to TRBD1 covers 7 bases. The CDR3 covers 16 residues. With 0 bases clipped from V and 0 bases from J, the junction kept 2 bases outside the gene matches. The germline gives CDR1 SGHRS, CDR2 YFSETQ. The CDR3 loop is CASSLGQGANTGELFF. The CDR3 nucleotides are TGCGCCAGCAGCTTGGGACAGGGAGCGAACACCGGGGAGCTGTTTTTT.

This rearrangement joins TRBV5-1 to TRBJ2-5, with 7 bases matching TRBD1. Germline trimming cut 5 bases from V and 1 base from J; bases unmatched to any gene: 8. Germline V gene lookup returns CDR1 SGHRS and CDR2 YFSETQ. The CDR3 has 15 amino acids. The CDR3, as DNA: TGCGCCAGCAGTTCAGGACAGGACCTCCAAGAGACCCAGTACTTC. Translated: CASSSGQDLQETQYF.

This chain joins TRBV3-1 (or the pseudogene TRBV3-2) and TRBJ2-7; 11 bases match TRBD1. The CDR3 totals 15 residues. V gave up 4 bases and J gave up 1 base; unmatched junction bases: 3. The germline CDR1 and CDR2 sequences are LGHDT and YNNKEL (reference sequence). The CDR3 here is CASSPGQGASYEQYF. The CDR3 DNA sequence: TGTGCCAGCAGCCCCGGACAGGGGGCATCCTACGAGCAGTACTTC.

The chain joins TRBV18 to TRBJ2-3, with 9 bases fitting TRBD1. Unmatched junction bases numbered 7, after V lost 2 bases and J lost 4 bases. Germline loops: CDR1 KGHSH, CDR2 LQKENI. This CDR3 region has 16 residues. The CDR3 coding sequence is TGTGCCAGCTCACCAATATCCCGGACAGGGGCAGATACGCAGTATTTT. Translating it yields CASSPISRTGADTQYF.

The rearrangement links TRBV4-1 to TRBJ2-4, with TRBD1 identical over 7 bases. The germline gives CDR1 MGHRA, CDR2 YSYEKL. V trimming: 1 base; J trimming: 0 bases; junction bases outside the gene matches: 9. The CDR3 extends over 18 amino acids. CDR3 region: CASSQGLQGPIAKNIQYF. The CDR3 DNA is TGCGCCAGCAGCCAAGGACTACAGGGGCCTATAGCCAAAAACATTCAGTACTTC.

This chain joins TRBV7-3 and TRBJ1-1, with 11 bases identical to TRBD1. Germline values: CDR1 SGHTA, CDR2 FQGTGA. V lost 0 bases and J lost 6; bases outside the gene matches: 0. The CDR3 is made up of 14 amino acids. This CDR3 is CASSLTGQGAEAFF. CDR3 in DNA: TGTGCCAGCAGCTTAACGGGACAGGGGGCTGAAGCTTTCTTT.

This clone showed up just once. The V call is TRBV18, the J call TRBJ2-7, with D possibly TRBD1 on 6 matching bases. The CDR3 contains 14 residues. Germline V gives CDR1 KGHSH, CDR2 LQKENI. The V and J ends lost 6 bases and 4 bases respectively, with 16 bases between them. This CDR3 is CASSRDRTAYEQYF. CDR3 sequence (DNA): TGTGCCAGCTCGCGAGATCGGACAGCGTACGAGCAGTACTTC.